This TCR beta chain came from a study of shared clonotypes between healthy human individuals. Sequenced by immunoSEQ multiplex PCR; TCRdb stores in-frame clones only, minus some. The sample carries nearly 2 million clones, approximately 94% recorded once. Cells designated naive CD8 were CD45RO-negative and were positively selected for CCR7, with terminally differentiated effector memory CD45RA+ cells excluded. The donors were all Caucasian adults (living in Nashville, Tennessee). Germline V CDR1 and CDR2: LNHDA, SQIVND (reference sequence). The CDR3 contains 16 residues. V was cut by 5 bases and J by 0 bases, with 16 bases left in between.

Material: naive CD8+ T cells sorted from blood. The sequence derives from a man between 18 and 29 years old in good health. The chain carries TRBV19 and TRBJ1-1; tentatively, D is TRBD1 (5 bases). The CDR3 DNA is TGTGCCAGTAGTCGGGTCGGGGGACCGATGAACACTGAAGCTTTCTTT. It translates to CASSRVGGPMNTEAFF.